This T cell receptor (beta chain) was sequenced in a study of blood T cell repertoires in COVID-19. Overall study context: Acute and convalescent COVID-19 samples came from the United States, Italy and Spain. Sample material is recorded as cDNA or gDNA derived from T cells, B-cell-depleted T cells, or PBMCs.

As processed by the authors: Scientists estimated how many nucleated cells there were by amplifying reference gene primers. Clones were sequenced by immunoSEQ multiplex PCR, and TCRdb holds only the in-frame ones, with some missing. The V and J calls and the clone size are those of that table, but D and trimming were determined from the DNA. The sample includes 160,000 or so clones, around 80% of them seen just once. The TCR originated in a man aged 55-75 years with active or convalescent COVID-19. Sequencing used peripheral blood.

DNA of the CDR3: TGTGCCAGCAGCCCGATTTCCAGCGGGAGCTTCGAGCAGTACTTC. Its translation is CASSPISSGSFEQYF. The chain links TRBV6-5 to TRBJ2-7, with TRBD2 matching 8 bases. This CDR3 has 15 residues. Germline trimming cut 6 bases from V and 6 bases from J; bases unmatched to any gene: 13. Germline V gives CDR1 MNHEY, CDR2 SVGAGI.